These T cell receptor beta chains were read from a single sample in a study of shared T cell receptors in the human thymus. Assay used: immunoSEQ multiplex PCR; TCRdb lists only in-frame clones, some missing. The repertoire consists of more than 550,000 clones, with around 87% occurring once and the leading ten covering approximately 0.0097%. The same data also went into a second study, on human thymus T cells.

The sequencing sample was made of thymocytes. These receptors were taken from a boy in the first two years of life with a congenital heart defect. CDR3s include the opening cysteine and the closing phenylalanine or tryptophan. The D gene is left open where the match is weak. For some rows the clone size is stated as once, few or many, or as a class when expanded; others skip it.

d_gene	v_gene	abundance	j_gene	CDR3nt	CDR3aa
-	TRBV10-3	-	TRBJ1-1	TGTGCCATCAGTGTTCGTGTTTCTAGAACACTGAACACTGAAGCTTTCTTT	CAISVRVSRTLNTEAFF
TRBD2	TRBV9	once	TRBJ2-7	TGTGCCAGCAGCGTAGATGTGACTAGCGGGAACTACGAGCAGTACTTC	CASSVDVTSGNYEQYF
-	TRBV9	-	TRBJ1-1	TGTGCCAGCAGCAAAGCGTTGAACACTGAAGCTTTCTTT	CASSKALNTEAFF
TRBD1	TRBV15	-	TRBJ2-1	TGTGCCACCAGCAGAGATGGGTTTAGGGTCGGGACAGTTCAATACAATGAGCAGTTCTTC	CATSRDGFRVGTVQYNEQFF
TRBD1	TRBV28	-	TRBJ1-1	TGTGCCAGCAGCCCCACGACAGGGAGAGAAGCTTTCTTT	CASSPTTGREAFF
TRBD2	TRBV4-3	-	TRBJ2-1	TGCGCCAGCAGCCAGGACTCCGGGACTAGCGGGACCATAAAGGAGCAGTTCTTC	CASSQDSGTSGTIKEQFF
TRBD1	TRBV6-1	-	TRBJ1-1	TGTGCCACCGTGGGACAGGGGTGTGGCACTGAAGCTTTCTTT	CATVGQGCGTEAFF
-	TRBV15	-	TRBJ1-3	TGTGCCACCAGCCACAAGGGAGACTCTGGAAACACCATATATTTT	CATSHKGDSGNTIYF
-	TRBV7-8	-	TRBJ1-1	TGTGCCAGCAGCTTCAAATCTGAAGCTTTCTTT	CASSFKSEAFF
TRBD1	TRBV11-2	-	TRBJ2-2	TGTGCCAGCAGACACACAGGGGAAAAGAACACCGGGGAGCTGTTTTTT	CASRHTGEKNTGELFF
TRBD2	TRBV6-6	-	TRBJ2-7	TGTGCCAGCAGTTACGTGGGGGGGTTCAACGAGCAGTACTTC	CASSYVGGFNEQYF
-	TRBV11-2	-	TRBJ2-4	TGTGCCAGCAGCCCCGACACGACCAAGCCCAAAAACATTCAGTACTTC	CASSPDTTKPKNIQYF
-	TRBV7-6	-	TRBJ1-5	TGTGCCAGCAGCTTGGGGCCCGGTCAGCCCCAGCATTTT	CASSLGPGQPQHF
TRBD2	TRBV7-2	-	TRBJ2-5	TGTGCCAGCAGCTTAGTCCGGGCTAGCGGGAGAGGACAAGAGACCCAGTACTTC	CASSLVRASGRGQETQYF